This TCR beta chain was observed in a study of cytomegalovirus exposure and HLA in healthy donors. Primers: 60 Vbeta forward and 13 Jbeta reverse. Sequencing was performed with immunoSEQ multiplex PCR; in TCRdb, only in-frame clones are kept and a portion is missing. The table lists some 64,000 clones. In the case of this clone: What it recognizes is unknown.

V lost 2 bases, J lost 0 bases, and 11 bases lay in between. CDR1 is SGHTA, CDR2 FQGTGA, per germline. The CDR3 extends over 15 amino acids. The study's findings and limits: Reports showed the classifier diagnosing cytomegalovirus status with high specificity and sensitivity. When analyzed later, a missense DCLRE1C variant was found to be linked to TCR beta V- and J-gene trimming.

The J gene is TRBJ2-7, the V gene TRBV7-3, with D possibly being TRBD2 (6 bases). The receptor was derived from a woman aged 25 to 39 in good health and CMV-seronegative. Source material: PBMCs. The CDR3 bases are TGTGCCAGCAGCTTATTCCGGGGGAACTCCTACGAGCAGTACTTC. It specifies CASSLFRGNSYEQYF.